This TCR beta chain comes out of a study of control samples from healthy donors and cancer patients (dated by TCRdb to about 2020). Spanning cysteine to phenylalanine, the CDR3 consists of 15 amino acids. Of the read, only the CDR3 DNA is kept; its 45 bases are in frame from base 1. V is pared back by 2 bases and J by 4 bases, with 13 bases lying between the germline termini. CDR1 and CDR2 are read off the germline V gene as MDHEN and SYDVKM. Libraries were prepared through the immunoSEQ multiplex PCR assay. TCRdb provides this immuneACCESS table in a form limited to in-frame rearrangements. Some clones are lacking; in checked studies, under half of them reflect an unresolved V gene, and why the rest are absent is not known. For this sample there are 60,000 to 80,000 clones; roughly 84% appear just once. The top ten clonotypes cover about 4.2% of the sample. As concerns this clone: No cognate antigen has been identified for it. The record has no base qualities; no much larger clone is one base away.

The sequencing sample was made of blood. The V and J genes are TRBV28 and TRBJ2-3; the D gene cannot be resolved reliably. The sequence came from a woman between 45 and 65 years old in good health. CDR3 sequence: CASSLPLIGPDTQYF. The DNA reads as follows: TGTGCCAGCAGTTTACCCCTGATAGGCCCAGATACGCAGTATTTT.